The 9 T cell receptor beta chains below all came from one sample that was sequenced in a study of T-cell memory formation after mild COVID-19. TCRdb redid the calling of the 5' RACE reads with MiXCR, one entry per CDR3 protein. In the table there are 300,000 to 400,000 distinct CDR3 sequences, approximately 16% of which are singletons. The specimen was PBMCs or a T cell subset sorted from them (not recorded which). These TCRs come from a man between 18 and 35 years old who had mild COVID-19 (a few samples of this study predate the infection). Cell type and time point are not known.

This clonotype was observed a few times. The CDR3 protein is CASSSQRSYEQYV. The CDR3 region has the DNA TGTGCCAGCAGTAGCCAGCGGAGCTACGAGCAGTACGTC. The rearrangement joins TRBV7-2 to TRBJ2-7; possible D gene TRBD2, 5 bases. V dropped 6 bases and J dropped 3 bases, with 12 bases sitting between them. CDR1 is SGHTA and CDR2 is FQGNSA in the germline V gene. The CDR3 is 13 residues long.

The table lists this clonotype with many counts. The chain employs TRBV29-1 and TRBJ2-3, with D perhaps assigned TRBD1 or TRBD2 (5 bases each). Trimming shortened V by 7 bases and J by 4 bases, and 9 bases separated the two germline ends. CDR1 is SQVTM and CDR2 is ANQGSEA in the germline V gene. There are 11 residues in the CDR3. This CDR3 reads CSAEGPDTQYF. CDR3 sequence (DNA): TGCAGCGCCGAGGGACCAGATACGCAGTATTTT.

This chain links TRBV3-1 with TRBJ1-5; no clear D gene. V lost 2 bases and J 6 bases, leaving 8 bases between the germline ends. CDR3 length: 13 amino acids. Per germline, CDR1 LGHDT and CDR2 YNNKEL (reference sequence). The CDR3 DNA follows: TGTGCCAGCAGCCAACACCAAATTCAGCCCCAGCATTTT. It specifies CASSQHQIQPQHF.

The chain uses TRBV27 and TRBJ1-6; 7 nucleotides line up with TRBD1. V dropped 6 bases and J dropped 8; count of bases not matched to a gene: 7. Germline V gives CDR1 MNHEY, CDR2 SMNVEV (reference sequence). This CDR3 is 14 amino acids long. The CDR3 DNA sequence: TGTGCCAGCAGGAGAACAGGGGCCGATTCACCCCTCCACTTT. It encodes CASRRTGADSPLHF.

A few counts support this clonotype. This rearrangement joins TRBV7-8 to TRBJ2-3, with TRBD2 matching 10 bases. After removal of 2 bases from V and 0 bases from J, the junction contained 2 bases not matched to a gene. This CDR3 has 16 amino acids. The germline gives CDR1 SGHVS, CDR2 FQNEAQ. DNA of the CDR3: TGTGCCAGCAGCTTAAGCGGGGGGGCTAGCACAGATACGCAGTATTTT. Translating gives CASSLSGGASTDTQYF.

Only a few counts were recorded for this clonotype. J is TRBJ1-4 and V is TRBV24-1; D gene ambiguous. Germline-derived CDR1 and CDR2 are KGHDR and SFDVKD. The CDR3 sequence is 14 residues long. V lost 4 bases and J lost 6, with 11 bases in between. The CDR3 DNA reads as TGTGCCACCAGTGAGGGAGTTCGGGATGAAAAACTGTTTTTT. It translates to CATSEGVRDEKLFF.

The rearrangement uses TRBV5-6 and TRBJ2-5; D possibly corresponds to TRBD2 (5 bases). V dropped 4 bases and J dropped 5 bases, with 12 bases sitting between them. The CDR3 is 13 residues long. Per germline, CDR1 SGHDT and CDR2 YYEEEE. The CDR3 region is CASSVPSSETQYF. The CDR3 DNA sequence: TGTGCCAGCAGCGTACCTAGCTCTGAGACCCAGTACTTC.

V and J are TRBV12-5 and TRBJ2-1; 9 nucleotides agree with TRBD1. The CDR3 runs 13 residues. Germline lookup yields CDR1 LGHNT and CDR2 FRNRAP. J lost 5 bases, V lost 6 bases, and 2 bases had no gene match. The CDR3: CASGGQGHNEQFF. The CDR3 DNA follows: TGTGCTAGTGGGGGACAGGGACACAATGAGCAGTTCTTC.

This clonotype came up many times. This chain connects TRBV6-2 or TRBV6-3 to TRBJ2-7, with D perhaps TRBD2 (6 bases). The CDR3 sequence is 15 residues long. In germline, CDR1 is MNHEY, CDR2 SVGEGT. V was cut by 5 bases and J by 7 bases, with 21 bases left in between. The CDR3 loop reads CASSDGGTFSREQYV. As DNA, the CDR3 is TGTGCCAGCAGTGACGGCGGGACTTTCTCTCGAGAGCAGTACGTC.